One TCR beta chain is described in this entry. One end of the junction varies from germline; a read error may be responsible. Participants were aged roughly 18 to 89 years from roughly 26 US areas. Donors in Cohort 3 who had recovered were those with two negative PCRs, healthcare professional clearance, or resolution of their symptoms. The data belong to a study of blood T cell repertoires in COVID-19. In the source study's methods: Estimated nucleated cell counts came from reference gene primer amplification. TCRdb's table, derived via immunoSEQ multiplex PCR, lists solely in-frame clones and lacks some. For V, J and clone size, that table is used; D and trimming come from the DNA. This sample has fewer than 500,000 clones, with roughly 86% found just once. The CDR3 runs to 16 residues. The germline CDR1 and CDR2 sequences are LNHDA and SQIVND (reference sequence).

The source is a man aged 25-45 years who had recovered from COVID-19. The sample taken for sequencing was PBMCs or T cells enriched from blood (not recorded which). This rearrangement joins TRBV19 to TRBJ1-2, with D maybe TRBD1 (5 bases). The CDR3 DNA follows: TGTGCCAGTAGTGCCCAGGGTCCCTACGTAAGCACAGACCTTCTCTTC. Translated, it gives CASSAQGPYVSTDLLF.